A selection of T cell receptor beta chains follows, all from one sample in a study of cytomegalovirus exposure and HLA in healthy donors. Clones were read by immunoSEQ multiplex PCR, and TCRdb kept only the in-frame ones, dropping some. This sample has approximately 120,000 clones, with roughly 63% found just once. Sequencing used PBMCs. Receptors were obtained from a woman in her seventies in good health and CMV-seropositive. Both conserved end residues are part of each CDR3. Fields, in order: CDR3 protein, J gene, V gene, CDR3 length.

CAWSGTPNTEAFF	TRBJ1-1	TRBV30	13
CASSRQESEQFF	TRBJ2-1	TRBV9	12
CATHPLRDRVYEQYF	TRBJ2-7	TRBV6-6	15
CASSLSGTPNYGYTF	TRBJ1-2	TRBV7-9	15
CASSFSLLAGTDNEQFF	TRBJ2-1	TRBV27	17
CASSLTPLQGAGGYTF	TRBJ1-2	TRBV27	16
CASSVRQGLGPLEQYF	TRBJ2-7	TRBV25-1	16
CASSLVRTGPSYEQYF	TRBJ2-7	TRBV5-5	16
CASSLGARETQYF	TRBJ2-5	TRBV11-2	13
CASRPTDRGGNQPQHF	TRBJ1-5	TRBV27	16
CAWNIGGDSPLHF	TRBJ1-6	TRBV30	13
CASSSTGGRETQYF	TRBJ2-5	TRBV7-9	14
CASSELGTLNNEQFF	TRBJ2-1	TRBV2	15
CASSVSQGAVAGNTIYF	TRBJ1-3	TRBV6-1	17
CASSSQGQTEAFF	TRBJ1-1	TRBV5-1	13
CASNFGRGISSGANVLTF	TRBJ2-6	TRBV5-4	18
CASSQDRSGFQETQYF	TRBJ2-5	TRBV4-2	16
CASSQDWGGGANEQYF	TRBJ2-7	TRBV4-1	16
CASQWGGEGYTF	TRBJ1-2	TRBV6-1	12
CASSLAPSGTSGSYEQYF	TRBJ2-7	TRBV5-1	18
CASSYGRGGITDTQYF	TRBJ2-3	TRBV6-5	16
CASSGGGRAGGVTSTDTQYF	TRBJ2-3	TRBV10-2	20
CATSEVSGTQYF	TRBJ2-3	TRBV10-2	12
CASSFGTGHTGELFF	TRBJ2-2	TRBV5-1	15
CASSQRTSVFTGELFF	TRBJ2-2	TRBV4-3	16
CASTAPPGQRSSYEQYF	TRBJ2-7	TRBV25-1	17
CASSLAHQWAGTDTQYF	TRBJ2-3	TRBV7-9	17
CASSYSAQGSSYEQYF	TRBJ2-7	TRBV6-6	16